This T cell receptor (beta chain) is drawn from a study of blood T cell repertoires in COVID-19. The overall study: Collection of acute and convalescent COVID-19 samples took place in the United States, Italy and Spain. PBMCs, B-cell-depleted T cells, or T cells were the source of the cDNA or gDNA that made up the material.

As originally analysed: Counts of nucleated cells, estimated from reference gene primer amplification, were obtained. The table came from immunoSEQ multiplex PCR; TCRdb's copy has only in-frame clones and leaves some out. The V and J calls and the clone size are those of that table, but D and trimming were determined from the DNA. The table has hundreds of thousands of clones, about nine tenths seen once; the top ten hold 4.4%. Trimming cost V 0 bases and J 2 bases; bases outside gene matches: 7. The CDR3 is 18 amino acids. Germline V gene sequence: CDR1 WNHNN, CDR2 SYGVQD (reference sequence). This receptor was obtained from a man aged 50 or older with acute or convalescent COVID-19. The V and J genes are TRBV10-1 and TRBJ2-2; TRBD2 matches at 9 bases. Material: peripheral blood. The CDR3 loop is CASSESGLAGPNTGELFF. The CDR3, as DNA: TGCGCCAGCAGTGAGTCAGGTCTAGCGGGGCCTAACACCGGGGAGCTGTTTTTT.